The entry below gives a single T cell receptor (beta chain) sequence along with its context. This entry is derived from a study of T cell changes during pregnancy in multiple sclerosis. Germline V gene sequence: CDR1 MNHEY, CDR2 SMNVEV (reference sequence). This CDR3 has 12 residues. Trimming pared 3 bases from V and 2 bases from J, leaving 4 bases between. Here immunoSEQ multiplex PCR was the method, and the copy in TCRdb shows in-frame clones only, minus some. The sample consists of tens of thousands of clones, over 80% of them appearing once. This clonotype originated in a female donor in good health, enrolled as a control in a pregnancy study. This sequence joins TRBV27 and TRBJ1-1; no definite D call. The source was CD4+ T cells from peripheral blood mononuclear cells, collected in the third trimester of pregnancy. CDR3 residues: CASSFHNTEAFF. The CDR3 nucleotides read TGTGCCAGCAGTTTTCATAACACTGAAGCTTTCTTT.